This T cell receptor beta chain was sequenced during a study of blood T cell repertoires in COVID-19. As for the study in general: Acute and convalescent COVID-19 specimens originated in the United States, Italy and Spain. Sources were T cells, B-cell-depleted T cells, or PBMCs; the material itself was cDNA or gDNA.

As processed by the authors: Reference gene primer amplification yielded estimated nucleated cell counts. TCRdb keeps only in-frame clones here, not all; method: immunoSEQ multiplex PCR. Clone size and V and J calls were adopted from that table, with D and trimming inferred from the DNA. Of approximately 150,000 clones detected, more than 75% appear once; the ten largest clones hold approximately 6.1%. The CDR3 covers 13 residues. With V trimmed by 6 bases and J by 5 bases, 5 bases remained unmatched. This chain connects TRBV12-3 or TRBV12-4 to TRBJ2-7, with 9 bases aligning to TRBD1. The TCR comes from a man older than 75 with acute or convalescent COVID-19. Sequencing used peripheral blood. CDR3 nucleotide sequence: TGTGCCAGCAGAGGACAGGGGAGCCACGAGCAGTACTTC. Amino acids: CASRGQGSHEQYF.